Here is one TCR beta chain with its context. Its antigen is unidentified. This entry is derived from a study of cytomegalovirus exposure and HLA in healthy donors. Findings of the study overall: As a later analysis revealed, most CMV-associated TCR beta chains appeared HLA-restricted. About 87% or about 30% of the time was how often most TCR beta V segments were productive, according to an earlier analysis.

Amplification used 60 Vbeta primers and 13 Jbeta primers. Clones were sequenced by immunoSEQ multiplex PCR, and TCRdb holds only the in-frame ones, with some missing. The sample has about 160,000 clones; roughly 65% are singletons. There are 15 residues in the CDR3. Deletions cut 1 base from V and 0 bases from J, with 8 bases between. Germline V gene lookup returns CDR1 LGHNA and CDR2 YNFKEQ. V and J are TRBV4-2 and TRBJ2-3; D is perhaps TRBD2 (5 bases). The sequence was collected from a woman younger than 30 in good health and CMV-seropositive. The specimen sequenced was PBMCs. The CDR3 DNA reads TGTGCCAGCAGCCAAGTCGGGGAGAGCACAGATACGCAGTATTTT. Protein sequence: CASSQVGESTDTQYF.